This TCR beta chain was sequenced in a study of T cell changes during pregnancy in multiple sclerosis. The CDR3 extends over 15 amino acids. Germline V gene data show CDR1 as SGHAT and CDR2 as FQDESV (reference sequence). Trimming pared 1 base from V and 6 bases from J, leaving 10 bases between. Generated by immunoSEQ multiplex PCR, the TCRdb table keeps only in-frame clones and is missing some. The sample holds about 76,000 clones, 85% to 95% seen once. This clonotype was sampled from a female donor with multiple sclerosis, enrolled in a pregnancy study. The V gene is TRBV11-1, the J gene TRBJ1-6; tentatively, D is TRBD1 (5 bases). The specimen was peripheral blood, collected in the second trimester of pregnancy. The CDR3 DNA follows: TGTGCCAGCAGCTTAGGGGACTTGGGTAATTCACCCCTCCACTTT. Translated: CASSLGDLGNSPLHF.